Shown below are 31 T cell receptor beta chains from a single sample sequenced in a study of blood T cell repertoires in COVID-19. Sequencing was performed with immunoSEQ multiplex PCR; in TCRdb, only in-frame clones are kept and a portion is missing. This table has 130,000 to 150,000 clones, approximately 84% appearing once. The sequencing input was peripheral blood. The receptor set was obtained from a human donor in a cohort sampled during active COVID-19.

J is TRBJ2-7 and V is TRBV7-2, with 9 nucleotides matching TRBD1. CDR3 size: 13 residues. Germline V gene data show CDR1 as SGHTA and CDR2 as FQGNSA. V was pared by 1 base and J by 7 bases, with 2 bases of the junction left unmatched. CDR3 region: CASSLVGTGEQYF. Written as DNA, the CDR3 is TGTGCCAGCAGCTTAGTGGGGACAGGGGAGCAGTACTTC. Together with reference TRBV7-2 and TRBJ2-7, the CDR3 gives the full variable domain: GAGVSQSPSNKVTEKGKDVELRCDPISGHTALYWYRQSLGQGLEFLIYFQGNSAPDKSGLPSDRFSAERTGGSVSTLTIQRTQQEDSAVYLCASSLVGTGEQYFGPGTRLTVT.

This clone was observed once. The chain recombines TRBV7-2 with TRBJ2-3; 7 bases match TRBD2. Germline V CDR1 and CDR2: SGHTA, FQGNSA. The CDR3 contains 18 residues. Trimming took 0 bases from V and 2 from J; bases not matched to a gene: 11. As DNA, the CDR3 is TGTGCCAGCAGCTTAGCCGGGGCCCCTCTAGCGGTCACAGATACGCAGTATTTT. Its translation: CASSLAGAPLAVTDTQYF.

V is TRBV28 and J is TRBJ1-5; 10 nucleotides line up with TRBD1. The V gene end was trimmed by 5 bases and the J gene end by 6 bases; junction bases not matched to a gene: 7. CDR1 and CDR2 (germline): MDHEN, SYDVKM. The CDR3 covers 15 residues. In DNA form, the CDR3 reads TGTGCCAGCAGTATGGACAGGGGGTACGGTCAGCCCCAGCATTTT. Translated, it gives CASSMDRGYGQPQHF.

The J gene is TRBJ2-3, the V gene TRBV5-1; 10 bases fit TRBD2. Trimming at V came to 1 base and at J to 0 bases, leaving 5 bases not matched to a gene. The germline V gene encodes CDR1 SGHRS and CDR2 YFSETQ. The CDR3 contains 17 residues. The CDR3 DNA reads as TGCGCCAGCAGCTTGAGGACTAGCGGAACTAGCACAGATACGCAGTATTTT. Its translation is CASSLRTSGTSTDTQYF.

This clone was seen a handful of times. V gene TRBV29-1 combines with J gene TRBJ1-2; D is unresolved. Trimming stripped 8 bases from V and 7 bases from J, with 14 bases between. The germline V gene encodes CDR1 SQVTM and CDR2 ANQGSEA. CDR3 length equals 11 residues. The CDR3 nucleotides read TGCAGCCTTCGGGGTGATGGTGGCTACACCTTC. This codes for CSLRGDGGYTF.

The V call is TRBV29-1, the J call TRBJ2-3; the D gene is possibly TRBD1 (5 bases). Trimming pared 3 bases from V and 1 base from J, leaving 8 bases between. The germline V gene has CDR1 SQVTM and CDR2 ANQGSEA. The CDR3 length is 13 residues. In DNA form, the CDR3 reads TGCAGCGTTGATCCCAGGGGCACAGATACGCAGTATTTT. Translated: CSVDPRGTDTQYF.

The CDR3 DNA reads TGTGCCACCAGTCCCCGGAGCGGGGGGTTGAGCGGGGAGCTGTTTTTT. It specifies CATSPRSGGLSGELFF. The chain is built from TRBV24-1 and TRBJ2-2; 9 bases line up with TRBD2. The CDR3 sequence is 16 residues long. Germline assignment: CDR1 KGHDR and CDR2 SFDVKD. Unmatched junction bases numbered 11, after V lost 6 bases and J lost 7 bases.

A single count supports this clone. The V gene is TRBV2, the J gene TRBJ1-6; D is ambiguous. The CDR3 covers 14 residues. Per germline, CDR1 SNHLY and CDR2 FYNNEI. The germline V and J ends were trimmed by 7 bases and 5 bases, with 12 bases remaining between them. The CDR3 DNA reads TGTGCCAGCAATACAGCTTTGGATAATTCACCCCTCCACTTT. Protein sequence: CASNTALDNSPLHF. The complete variable domain, with remaining parts taken from reference TRBV2 and TRBJ1-6, reads EPEVTQTPSHQVTQMGQEVILRCVPISNHLYFYWYRQILGQKVEFLVSFYNNEISEKSEIFDDQFSVERPDGSNFTLKIRSTKLEDSAMYFCASNTALDNSPLHFGNGTRLTVT.

The V and J genes are TRBV5-1 and TRBJ2-5, with TRBD1 identical over 9 bases. This CDR3 has 16 residues. The junction had 8 bases not matched to a gene; V was cut back by 3 bases and J by 2 bases. Germline V gene sequence: CDR1 SGHRS, CDR2 YFSETQ. The CDR3 DNA follows: TGCGCCAGCAGCTGGACCTCGACAGGGGGGCAAGAGACCCAGTACTTC. Protein sequence: CASSWTSTGGQETQYF. Variable domain in full (rest from reference TRBV5-1 and TRBJ2-5): KAGVTQTPRYLIKTRGQQVTLSCSPISGHRSVSWYQQTPGQGLQFLFEYFSETQRNKGNFPGRFSGRQFSNSRSEMNVSTLELGDSALYLCASSWTSTGGQETQYFGPGTRLLVL.

This clone has more than one count but fewer than ten. The rearrangement links TRBV24-1 to TRBJ2-2, with 11 bases lining up with TRBD1. Trimming removed 5 bases from V and 0 bases from J; junction bases left unmatched: 4. The CDR3 spans 17 residues. Germline CDR1 reads KGHDR; CDR2 reads SFDVKD. CDR3 DNA: TGTGCCACCAGTGGGCGGGACAGGGGGGCGAACACCGGGGAGCTGTTTTTT. Its translation: CATSGRDRGANTGELFF.

The rearrangement joins TRBV19 to TRBJ2-5; D is undetermined. V was trimmed by 3 bases and J by 1 base, leaving 6 bases between them. CDR1 LNHDA and CDR2 SQIVND come from the germline V gene (reference sequence). This CDR3 has 13 residues. The CDR3 DNA follows: TGTGCCAGTAGTATCAGCGTCCAAGAGACCCAGTACTTC. Encoded protein: CASSISVQETQYF. Together with reference TRBV19 and TRBJ2-5, the CDR3 gives the full variable domain: DGGITQSPKYLFRKEGQNVTLSCEQNLNHDAMYWYRQDPGQGLRLIYYSQIVNDFQKGDIAEGYSVSREKKESFPLTVTSAQKNPTAFYLCASSISVQETQYFGPGTRLLVL.

The chain carries TRBV11-2 and TRBJ2-2; 9 bases fit TRBD2. The CDR3 length is 15 residues. V lost 1 base, J lost 7 bases, and 4 bases stayed unmatched. Per the germline V gene, CDR1 is SGHAT and CDR2 is FQNNGV. CDR3 in amino acids: CASSLAASGVGELFF. In DNA, the CDR3 is TGTGCCAGCAGCTTAGCGGCTAGCGGGGTCGGGGAGCTGTTTTTT. Together with reference TRBV11-2 and TRBJ2-2, the CDR3 gives the full variable domain: EAGVAQSPRYKIIEKRQSVAFWCNPISGHATLYWYQQILGQGPKLLIQFQNNGVVDDSQLPKDRFSAERLKGVDSTLKIQPAKLEDSAVYLCASSLAASGVGELFFGEGSRLTVL.

This clone was seen only once. The chain employs TRBV4-2 and TRBJ2-5; D is possibly TRBD1 (6 bases). The CDR3 is 15 amino acids. V lost 1 base and J 4 bases, leaving 13 bases between the germline ends. Germline assignment: CDR1 LGHNA and CDR2 YNFKEQ. Here the CDR3 DNA reads TGTGCCAGCAGCCAAGGCCAAACAGGGTTAGAGACCCAGTACTTC. It translates to CASSQGQTGLETQYF.

This rearrangement joins TRBV11-3 to TRBJ2-3; tentatively, D is TRBD1 (7 bases). The germline gives CDR1 SGHNT, CDR2 YENEEA. Trimming took 5 bases from V and 2 from J, leaving 17 bases between them. CDR3 length: 16 amino acids. CDR3: CASSPGGQHPTDTQYF. As DNA, the CDR3 is TGTGCCAGCAGCCCCGGGGGACAGCATCCCACAGATACGCAGTATTTT.

The chain is built from TRBV9 and TRBJ2-7; maybe TRBD2 (5 bases). The V end lost 0 bases, the J end lost 9 bases, and 13 bases lay between the germline ends. This CDR3 spans 13 amino acids. Germline V gives CDR1 SGDLS, CDR2 YYNGEE. CDR3 coding DNA: TGTGCCAGCAGCGTAGGAGGCCGCGGGTGGCAGTACTTC. This gives the protein CASSVGGRGWQYF.

The chain is built from TRBV5-6 and TRBJ1-1, with D uncertain. Germline values: CDR1 SGHDT, CDR2 YYEEEE. V was cut by 0 bases and J by 2 bases, with 11 bases left in between. The CDR3 spans 15 residues. CDR3 coding DNA: TGTGCCAGCAGCTTGGACGGGGTCCCCAACACTGAAGCTTTCTTT. Translation gives CASSLDGVPNTEAFF.

A few counts support this clone. The chain employs TRBV4-3 and TRBJ2-2, with D perhaps matching TRBD2 (5 bases). This CDR3 spans 16 amino acids. V lost 0 bases and J 3 bases, leaving 11 bases between the germline ends. The germline CDR1 and CDR2 sequences are LGHNA and YSLEER. CDR3 DNA sequence: TGCGCCAGCAGCCAAGATAGGGCTAGCTACACCGGGGAGCTGTTTTTT. This codes for CASSQDRASYTGELFF.

This sequence joins TRBV7-9 and TRBJ1-1; 7 nucleotides line up with TRBD1. Trimming took 4 bases from V and 3 from J; bases not matched to a gene: 8. The CDR3 runs 15 residues. Germline CDR1 SEHNR, CDR2 FQNEAQ (reference sequence). The CDR3 loop reads CASSSSTGLDTEAFF. Written as DNA, the CDR3 is TGTGCCAGCAGCTCTTCGACAGGGTTAGACACTGAAGCTTTCTTT.

The V call is TRBV4-1, the J call TRBJ1-6, with TRBD1 matching over 9 bases. Germline assignment: CDR1 MGHRA and CDR2 YSYEKL. The CDR3 runs 16 residues. The V and J ends lost 4 bases and 8 bases, in that order; junction bases with no gene match: 9. The CDR3 nucleotides read TGCGCCAGCAGCCCTAGGACAGGGGAGATCCATTCACCCCTCCACTTT. Translation gives CASSPRTGEIHSPLHF.

The gene calls are TRBV18 and TRBJ1-2; D perhaps matches TRBD1 (6 bases). V was trimmed by 6 bases and J by 3 bases, leaving 14 bases between them. Per germline, CDR1 KGHSH and CDR2 LQKENI. The CDR3 is 14 residues long. This chain's CDR3 is CASSPRQVDYGYTF. The CDR3 coding sequence is TGTGCCAGCTCGCCTCGACAGGTGGACTATGGCTACACCTTC.

A remark on this clone: The junction differs from germline at one of its ends, possibly a read error. This sequence joins TRBV15 and TRBJ1-4; 7 positions match TRBD1. This CDR3 contains 12 residues. Germline-derived CDR1 and CDR2 are LNHNV and YYDKDF (reference sequence). This CDR3 is CASRGGNEKLFF. Written as DNA, the CDR3 is TGTGCCTCCAGGGGGGGTAATGAAAAACTGTTTTTT.

The chain joins TRBV11-2 to TRBJ1-6; D not resolved. CDR3 size: 13 residues. Germline-derived CDR1 and CDR2 are SGHAT and FQNNGV. The ends were cut back, 5 bases at V and 13 bases at J, with 15 bases in the middle. CDR3 nucleotide sequence: TGTGCCAGCAGCCGCGAACGAAGTCTCCCCCTCCACTTT. This translates into CASSRERSLPLHF.

V gene TRBV20-1 combines with J gene TRBJ2-7; perhaps TRBD2 as D (5 bases). The CDR3 spans 10 residues. Per the germline V gene, CDR1 is DFQATT and CDR2 is SNEGSKA (reference sequence). The CDR3: CSFLAGEQYF. CDR3 coding DNA: TGCAGCTTCTTGGCGGGCGAGCAGTACTTC.

This chain connects TRBV4-2 to TRBJ1-2; possible D gene TRBD1, 5 bases. CDR1 LGHNA and CDR2 YNFKEQ come from the germline V gene. This CDR3 has 15 amino acids. The germline V and J ends were trimmed by 4 bases and 0 bases, with 12 bases remaining between them. CDR3 nucleotides: TGTGCCAGCAGCCTAACGGGGGGAGCTAACTATGGCTACACCTTC. Translation gives CASSLTGGANYGYTF.

V usage is TRBV6-2 or TRBV6-3 and J usage is TRBJ2-3; D ambiguous. The CDR3 runs 16 residues. V gave up 0 bases and J gave up 6 bases, with 16 bases separating them. CDR1 MNHEY and CDR2 SVGEGT come from the germline V gene. CDR3 sequence reads: CASSYSMVELVDTQYF. The DNA of the CDR3 is TGTGCCAGCAGTTACTCGATGGTTGAGTTGGTCGATACGCAGTATTTT.

The gene calls are TRBV6-5 and TRBJ2-1; 13 bases map to TRBD2. V dropped 6 bases and J dropped 6; count of bases not matched to a gene: 5. Germline CDR1 reads MNHEY; CDR2 reads SVGAGI. The CDR3 totals 15 residues. CDR3 nucleotides: TGTGCCAGCAGACTACTAGCGGGGGGGCGCAATGAGCAGTTCTTC. Translated, it gives CASRLLAGGRNEQFF.

The chain joins TRBV6-1 to TRBJ2-3, with 11 bases matching TRBD2. CDR1 and CDR2 (germline): MNHNS, SASEGT. V dropped 2 bases and J dropped 4; count of bases not matched to a gene: 8. The CDR3 spans 17 residues. The CDR3: CASSETRLAGWADTQYF. The CDR3 DNA sequence: TGTGCCAGCAGTGAAACCCGACTAGCGGGGTGGGCAGATACGCAGTATTTT.

This clone was detected only once. V usage is TRBV7-9 and J usage is TRBJ2-7, with TRBD2 matching over 11 bases. Germline trimming cut 1 base from V and 6 bases from J; bases unmatched to any gene: 11. CDR3 length: 17 amino acids. Per germline, CDR1 SEHNR and CDR2 FQNEAQ (reference sequence). CDR3 loop: CASSLGGLAGPSGEQYF. As DNA, the CDR3 is TGTGCCAGCAGCTTAGGCGGACTAGCGGGTCCCTCGGGCGAGCAGTACTTC.

The rearrangement joins TRBV19 to TRBJ2-4, with 11 nucleotides matching TRBD2. The CDR3 length is 18 residues. Germline trimming cut 6 bases from V and 0 bases from J; bases unmatched to any gene: 10. Germline CDR1 reads LNHDA; CDR2 reads SQIVND (reference sequence). In nucleotides, the CDR3 is TGTGCCAGTAGCACTAGCGGGGGTCGCGTAGGAGCCAAAAACATTCAGTACTTC. It specifies CASSTSGGRVGAKNIQYF.

The V and J genes are TRBV5-4 and TRBJ1-2, with 8 bases fitting TRBD1. Germline CDR1 is SGHNT and CDR2 is YYREEE (reference sequence). This CDR3 spans 14 amino acids. V lost 3 bases and J lost 6; bases outside the gene matches: 7. CDR3 sequence (DNA): TGTGCCAGCAGCTGGACAGGGCGGAGGGATGGCTACACCTTC. Encoded protein: CASSWTGRRDGYTF.

The V call is TRBV3-1 (or the pseudogene TRBV3-2), the J call TRBJ2-7, with TRBD1 matching over 10 bases. V was pared by 1 base and J by 3 bases, with 12 bases of the junction left unmatched. CDR1 is LGHDT, CDR2 YNNKEL, per germline (reference sequence). This CDR3 has 18 residues. CDR3 sequence: CASSQVGGFRDRGYEQYF. CDR3 in DNA: TGTGCCAGCAGCCAAGTCGGAGGGTTCCGGGACAGGGGCTACGAGCAGTACTTC.